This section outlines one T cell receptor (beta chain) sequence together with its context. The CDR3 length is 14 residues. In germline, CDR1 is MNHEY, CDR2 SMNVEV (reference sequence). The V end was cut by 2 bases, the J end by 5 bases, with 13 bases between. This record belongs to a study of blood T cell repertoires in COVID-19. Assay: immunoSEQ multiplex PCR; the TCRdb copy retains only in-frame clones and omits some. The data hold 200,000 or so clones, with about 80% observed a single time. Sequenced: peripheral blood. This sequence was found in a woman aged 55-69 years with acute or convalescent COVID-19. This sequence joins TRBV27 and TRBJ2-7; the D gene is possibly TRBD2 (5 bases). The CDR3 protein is CASSLAGRPHEQYF. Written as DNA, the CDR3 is TGTGCCAGCAGTTTAGCGGGTCGTCCCCACGAGCAGTACTTC.